The entry below describes one T cell receptor beta chain. The specificity of this receptor is unknown. No base qualities exist here, and no much larger clone lies one base off it. Using the deep immunoSEQ assay, TCR CDR3 regions were amplified from genomic DNA by multiplex PCR. Extracted genomic DNA from each cell subset was spread evenly across all wells of several immunoSEQ 96-well plates, with each plate serving as a replicate. For sorted subsets, each replicate PCR was loaded with roughly 200 ng genomic DNA, equivalent to 25,000 to 35,000 T cell genomes. The purified libraries were quantified using a Qubit 3.0 fluorometer, sized with a Bioanalyzer 2100, and then quantified again using the KAPA Library Quantification kit. A separate single-read 150-cycle Illumina NextSeq 550 flow cell was used to sequence each immunoSEQ 96-well plate. Per the authors' processing: Because the immunoSEQ output included only junctional sequences and no quality scores, the filtering could not be the same as the filtering used for full-length reads. Sequences were annotated with PyIR, a Python wrapper for IgBLAST v1.9, and V/J genes and CDR3 were assigned using IMGT germline references. Reads with weak V/J assignments (E-value above 1e-6), missing CDR3, stop codons, out-of-frame junctions, or ambiguous translated residues were removed. A V3J clonotype was defined by an identical inferred V gene, J gene, and CDR3 amino acid sequence. To compute the percentage overlap between repertoires, the number of shared unique clonotypes was divided by the size of the smaller repertoire. RTK rarefaction, the Chao1 estimator, and Recon v2.1 estimates of unobserved clonotypes were used to assess repertoire richness. For all TCRbeta clonotypes obtained by the gDNA method from four donors, generation probabilities were computed with OLGA. The clones in this table, taken by TCRdb from immuneACCESS, are in-frame only. Not every clone is retained; where verified, under half of the shortfall comes from an unresolved V gene, and the cause of the rest is unknown. V, J and clone size are taken as reported in that table, and D and trimming were inferred from the DNA itself. This sample lists some 1,900,000 clones; just under 95% were detected once. Less than 1.5% of the sample belongs to the ten largest clones.

V is pared back by 8 bases and J by 1 base, with 15 bases lying between the germline termini. The CDR3 numbers 16 residues from cysteine through phenylalanine. Here the CDR3 DNA is all that survives: 48 bases in frame from base 1. The germline V gene sets CDR1 to SNHLY and CDR2 to FYNNEI. These data are taken from a study of shared clonotypes between healthy human individuals (TCRdb year 2020). Study-level background: The cohort comprised a couple of women and a few men aged 18 to 49 years. For each donor, CD4 naive and CD4 memory were each run on three plates, CD8 naive on two plates, and CD8 memory on one plate. Blood TCR repertoires of a handful of healthy adults were deeply sequenced to estimate repertoire size and the extent of clonotype sharing between individuals. To increase sequencing depth and limit assay-specific biases, different laboratories used diverse techniques to prepare libraries and sequence TCR repertoires. Per donor, leukapheresis produced somewhere between about 0.8 and 9 billion PBMCs.

What the authors observed across the whole study: Pairwise subsampling led to the expectation that sequencing depth would affect the degree of clonotype sharing among donors. The genetic and exposure-history diversity represented was limited by the small number of donors. Compared with non-shared clonotypes, the clonotypes found in all four sorted-subset donors had higher generation probabilities. Sharing across a few donors was observed for approximately 4.6% of naive CD4, over 3% of naive CD8, over 2% of memory CD4, and roughly 0.4% of memory CD8 clonotypes. Incomplete sequencing was indicated by rarefaction of sorted-subset datasets, despite the large sequencing depth. Naive subsets generally had larger estimated clonotype richness than memory subsets. Sampling was limited to blood, and TCR repertoires in tissue likely differ from TCR repertoires in blood.

CD8 naive samples were CD45RO-negative cells positively selected for CCR7, giving a CD45RA+CCR7+ population that excluded TemRA cells. The donors were healthy, HIV-negative adults who had no recently reported acute infections or vaccinations. Only Caucasian adults living in Nashville, Tennessee, USA were represented among the donors. After blood collection by leukapheresis, PBMCs were isolated using Ficoll-Histopaque density gradient centrifugation and then cryopreserved in the vapor phase of liquid nitrogen. Analytical flow cytometry was used to check the purity and quantity of each magnetically sorted T cell population. From each sorted fraction, genomic DNA was isolated and quantified by UV absorbance on a Nanodrop 2000c.

What was sequenced was naive CD8+ T cells sorted from blood. The cell subset or site label here, explained by the study, means: CD45RA+CCR7+. Recombination joined TRBV2 with TRBJ2-6; the D region may be TRBD1 or TRBD2, each matching 5 bases equally. The TCR was taken from a man aged 18 to 29 in good health. Here is the DNA: TGTGCCAGCGGGGGATCCGAACCGTCTGGGGCCAACGTCCTGACTTTC. Translated, it gives CASGGSEPSGANVLTF.